The 3 T cell receptor beta chains given below trace back to one sample, sequenced in a study of blood T cell repertoires in COVID-19. The repertoire was sequenced with immunoSEQ multiplex PCR; TCRdb's copy has only in-frame clones and lacks some. This table has over 60,000 clones, around 82% appearing once. Source material: peripheral blood. These TCRs come from an elderly man with active or convalescent COVID-19.

The chain employs TRBV5-1 and TRBJ1-2, with 8 nucleotides matching TRBD1. V lost 4 bases and J lost 0; bases outside the gene matches: 11. The germline CDR1 and CDR2 sequences are SGHRS and YFSETQ. This CDR3 has 17 residues. CDR3 sequence reads: CASSTQGAGITNYGYTF. The CDR3 DNA reads TGCGCCAGCAGCACCCAGGGGGCCGGGATAACTAACTATGGCTACACCTTC.

The rearrangement uses TRBV28 and TRBJ1-4; D not resolved. Deletions cut 6 bases from V and 0 bases from J, with 11 bases between. The CDR3 sequence is 15 residues long. CDR1 is MDHEN, CDR2 SYDVKM, per germline. This CDR3 reads CASSLNIATNEKLFF. CDR3 coding DNA: TGTGCCAGCAGCCTCAACATTGCAACTAATGAAAAACTGTTTTTT.

The V call is TRBV27, the J call TRBJ2-7; TRBD1 agrees at 9 bases. CDR1 is MNHEY and CDR2 is SMNVEV in the germline V gene (reference sequence). The CDR3 sequence is 14 residues long. Unmatched junction bases numbered 3, after V lost 6 bases and J lost 0 bases. The DNA for the CDR3 is TGTGCCAGCAGACAGGGGGCGGCCTCCTACGAGCAGTACTTC. It encodes CASRQGAASYEQYF.